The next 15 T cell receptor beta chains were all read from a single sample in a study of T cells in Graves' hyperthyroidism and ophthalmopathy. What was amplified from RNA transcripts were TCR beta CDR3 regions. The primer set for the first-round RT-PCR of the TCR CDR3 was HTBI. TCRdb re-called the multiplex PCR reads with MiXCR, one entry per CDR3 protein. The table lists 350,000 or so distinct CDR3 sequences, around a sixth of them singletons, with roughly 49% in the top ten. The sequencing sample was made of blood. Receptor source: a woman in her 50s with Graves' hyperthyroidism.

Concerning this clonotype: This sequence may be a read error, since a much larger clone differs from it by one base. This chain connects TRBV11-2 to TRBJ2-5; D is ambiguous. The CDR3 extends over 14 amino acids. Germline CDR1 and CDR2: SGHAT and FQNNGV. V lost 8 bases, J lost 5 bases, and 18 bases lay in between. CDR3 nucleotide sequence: TGTGCCAGCGGCTCAAGGCCCCCCCAGGAGACCCAGTACTTC. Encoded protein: CASGSRPPQETQYF.

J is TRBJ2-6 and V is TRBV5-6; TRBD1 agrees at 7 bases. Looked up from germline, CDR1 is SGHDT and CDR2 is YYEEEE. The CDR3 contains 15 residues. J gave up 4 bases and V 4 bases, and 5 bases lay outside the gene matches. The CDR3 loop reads CASSLDRVGANVLTF. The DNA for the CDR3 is TGTGCCAGCAGCCTTGACAGGGTAGGGGCCAACGTCCTGACTTTC.

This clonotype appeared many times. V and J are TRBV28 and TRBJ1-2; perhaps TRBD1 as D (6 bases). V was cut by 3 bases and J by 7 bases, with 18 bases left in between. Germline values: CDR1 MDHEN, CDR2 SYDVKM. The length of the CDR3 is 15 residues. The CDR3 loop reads CASSFPPPGEGGYTF. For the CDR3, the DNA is TGTGCCAGCAGTTTCCCCCCCCCAGGGGAGGGTGGCTACACCTTC.

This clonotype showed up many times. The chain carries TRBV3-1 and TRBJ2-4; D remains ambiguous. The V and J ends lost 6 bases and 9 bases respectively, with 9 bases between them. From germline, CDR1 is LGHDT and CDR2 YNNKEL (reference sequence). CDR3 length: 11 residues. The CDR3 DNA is TGTGCCAGCAGGAATTCGGGCATTCAGTACTTC. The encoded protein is CASRNSGIQYF. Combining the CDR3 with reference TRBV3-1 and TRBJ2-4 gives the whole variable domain DTAVSQTPKYLVTQMGNDKSIKCEQNLGHDTMYWYKQDSKKFLKIMFSYNNKELIINETVPNRFSPKSPDKAHLNLHINSLELGDSAVYFCASRNSGIQYFGAGTRLSVL.

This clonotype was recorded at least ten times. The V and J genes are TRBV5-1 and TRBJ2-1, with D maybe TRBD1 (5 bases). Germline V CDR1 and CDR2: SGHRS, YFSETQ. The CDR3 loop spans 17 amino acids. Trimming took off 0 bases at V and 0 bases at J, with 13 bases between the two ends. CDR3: CASSLARQGGSYNEQFF. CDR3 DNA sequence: TGCGCCAGCAGCTTGGCTCGCCAGGGTGGCTCCTACAATGAGCAGTTCTTC. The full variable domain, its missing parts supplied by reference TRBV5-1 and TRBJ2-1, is KAGVTQTPRYLIKTRGQQVTLSCSPISGHRSVSWYQQTPGQGLQFLFEYFSETQRNKGNFPGRFSGRQFSNSRSEMNVSTLELGDSALYLCASSLARQGGSYNEQFFGPGTRLTVL.

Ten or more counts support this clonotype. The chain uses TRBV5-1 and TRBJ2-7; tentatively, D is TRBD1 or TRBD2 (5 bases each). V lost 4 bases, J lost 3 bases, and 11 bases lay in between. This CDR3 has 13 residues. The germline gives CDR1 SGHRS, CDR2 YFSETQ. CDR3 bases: TGCGCCAGCAGCACGGGACCGAACTACGAGCAGTACGTC. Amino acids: CASSTGPNYEQYV.

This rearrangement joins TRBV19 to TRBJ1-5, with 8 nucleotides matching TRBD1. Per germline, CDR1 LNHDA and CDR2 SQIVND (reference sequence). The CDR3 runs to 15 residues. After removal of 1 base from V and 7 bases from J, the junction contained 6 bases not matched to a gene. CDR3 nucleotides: TGTGCCAGTAGTATAGCAGGGGGCGTTCGGCAGCCCCAGCATTTT. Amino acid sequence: CASSIAGGVRQPQHF.

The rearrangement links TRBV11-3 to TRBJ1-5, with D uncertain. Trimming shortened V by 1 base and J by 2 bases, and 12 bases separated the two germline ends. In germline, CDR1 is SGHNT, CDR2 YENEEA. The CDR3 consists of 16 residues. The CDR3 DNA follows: TGTGCCAGCAGCTTAGGGTCCGGGATCGGCAATCAGCCCCAGCATTTT. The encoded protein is CASSLGSGIGNQPQHF.

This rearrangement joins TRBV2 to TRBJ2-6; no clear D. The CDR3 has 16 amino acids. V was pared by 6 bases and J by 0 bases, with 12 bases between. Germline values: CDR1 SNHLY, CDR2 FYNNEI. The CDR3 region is CASRPFGLSGANVLTF. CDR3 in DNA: TGTGCCAGCAGGCCCTTCGGCCTCTCTGGGGCCAACGTCCTGACTTTC.

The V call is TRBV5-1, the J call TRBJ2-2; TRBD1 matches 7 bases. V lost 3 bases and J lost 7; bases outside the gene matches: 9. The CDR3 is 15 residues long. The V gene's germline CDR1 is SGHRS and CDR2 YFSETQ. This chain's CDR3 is CASSSGQATGGELFF. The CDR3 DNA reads TGCGCCAGCAGCTCCGGACAGGCCACAGGCGGGGAGCTGTTTTTT.

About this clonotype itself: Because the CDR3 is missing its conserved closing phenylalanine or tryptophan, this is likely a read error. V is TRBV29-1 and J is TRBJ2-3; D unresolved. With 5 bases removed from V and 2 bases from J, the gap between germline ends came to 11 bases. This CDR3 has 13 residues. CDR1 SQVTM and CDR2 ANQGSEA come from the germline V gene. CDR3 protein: CSVTTRLTDTQYL. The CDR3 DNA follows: TGCAGCGTTACGACTCGTCTCACAGATACGCAGTATCTT.

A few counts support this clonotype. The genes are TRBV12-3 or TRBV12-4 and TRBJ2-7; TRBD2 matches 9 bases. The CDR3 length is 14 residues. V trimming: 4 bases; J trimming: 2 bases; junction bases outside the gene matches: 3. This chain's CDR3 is CASSSSSGTYEQYF. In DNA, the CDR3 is TGTGCCAGCAGTTCATCTAGCGGGACCTACGAGCAGTACTTC.

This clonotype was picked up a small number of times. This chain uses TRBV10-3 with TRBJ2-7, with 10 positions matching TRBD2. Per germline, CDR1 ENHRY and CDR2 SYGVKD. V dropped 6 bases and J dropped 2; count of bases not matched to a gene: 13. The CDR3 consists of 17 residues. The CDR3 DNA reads TGTGCCATCAGCCTAAACGAACTAGCGGGAAAACCCTACGAGCAGTACTTC. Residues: CAISLNELAGKPYEQYF.

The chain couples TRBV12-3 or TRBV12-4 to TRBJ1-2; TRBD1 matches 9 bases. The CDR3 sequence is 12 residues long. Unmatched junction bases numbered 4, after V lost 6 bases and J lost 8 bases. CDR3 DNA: TGTGCCAGCAGGGGGACAGGGCTGGGCTACACCTTC. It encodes CASRGTGLGYTF.

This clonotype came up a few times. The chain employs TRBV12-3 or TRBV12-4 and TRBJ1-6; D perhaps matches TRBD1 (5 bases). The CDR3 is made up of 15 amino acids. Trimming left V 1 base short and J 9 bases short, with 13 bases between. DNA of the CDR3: TGTGCCAGCAGTTTAGAAGGGCGGGGGGGTTCACCCCTCCACTTT. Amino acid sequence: CASSLEGRGGSPLHF.